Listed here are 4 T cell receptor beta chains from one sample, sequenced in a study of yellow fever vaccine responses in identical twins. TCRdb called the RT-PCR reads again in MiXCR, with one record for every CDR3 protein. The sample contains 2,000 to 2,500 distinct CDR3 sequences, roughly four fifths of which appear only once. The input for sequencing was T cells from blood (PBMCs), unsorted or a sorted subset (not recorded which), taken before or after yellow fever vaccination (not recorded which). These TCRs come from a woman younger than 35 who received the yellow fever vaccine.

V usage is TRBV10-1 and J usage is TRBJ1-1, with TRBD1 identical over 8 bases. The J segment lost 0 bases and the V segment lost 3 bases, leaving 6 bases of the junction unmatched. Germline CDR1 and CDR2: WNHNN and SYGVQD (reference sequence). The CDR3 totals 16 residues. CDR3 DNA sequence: TGCGCCAGCAGTGACCCCGGACAGGGACTGAACACTGAAGCTTTCTTT. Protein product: CASSDPGQGLNTEAFF.

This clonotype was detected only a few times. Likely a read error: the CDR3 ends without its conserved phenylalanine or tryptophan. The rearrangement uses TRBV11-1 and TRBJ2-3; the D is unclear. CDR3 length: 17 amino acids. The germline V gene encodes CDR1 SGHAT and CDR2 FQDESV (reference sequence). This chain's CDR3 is CASTLDFALVGTVTQYL. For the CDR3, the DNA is TGTGCCAGCACCCTCGACTTCGCGTTGGTGGGCACAGTTACGCAGTATCTT.

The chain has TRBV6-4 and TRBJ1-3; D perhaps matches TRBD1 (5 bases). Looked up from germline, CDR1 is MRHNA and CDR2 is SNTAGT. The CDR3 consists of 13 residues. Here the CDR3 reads CATAGDVGNTIYF. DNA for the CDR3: TGTGCTACCGCCGGGGACGTAGGGAACACCATATATTTT.

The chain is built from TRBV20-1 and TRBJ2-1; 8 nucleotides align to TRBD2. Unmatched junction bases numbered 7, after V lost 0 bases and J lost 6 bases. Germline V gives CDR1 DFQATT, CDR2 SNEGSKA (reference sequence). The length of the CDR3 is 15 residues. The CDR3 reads CSARDIGLAGNEQFF. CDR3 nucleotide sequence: TGCAGTGCTAGAGACATAGGACTAGCCGGCAATGAGCAGTTCTTC.